The clone carrying this T cell receptor beta chain was counted many times. Its target is unknown. The CDR3 loop spans 15 amino acids. Germline loops: CDR1 SNHLY, CDR2 FYNNEI. Trimming stripped 9 bases from V and 7 bases from J, with 21 bases between. As to time point: newly diagnosed GD, antithyroid drugs for less than 3 months. The TCR library was prepared using RNA isolated from PBMCs. This entry comes from a study of regulatory T cells in long-lasting Graves disease. Study as a whole: Under 3 months of antithyroid drugs had been taken by newly diagnosed Graves' patients.

Study conclusions and caveats: Among samples with persistent disease, TRBV28, TRBJ1-2 and TRBJ2-5 were favored. Persistent-disease Graves' patients showed less TCR diversity than new cases.

Both iRepertoire HTBI primers and Arm-PCR of CDR3 regions were used to build the TCR beta libraries. Authors' data handling: Analysis of the samples identified roughly 62 TRBV and 14 to 15 TRBJ segments. TCRdb independently ran MiXCR on the multiplex PCR reads; one entry per CDR3 protein. The V and J calls reflect TCRdb's pipeline rather than the authors' work. Altogether about 240,000 distinct CDR3 sequences are present, roughly a fifth being singletons, with the ten largest covering approximately 15%. This sequence joins TRBV2 and TRBJ1-4; D remains unclear. The sequence came from a female donor with Graves disease. The specimen comprised peripheral blood mononuclear cells (PBMCs), sampled at new diagnosis, from a patient treated with antithyroid drugs. The CDR3 DNA follows: TGTGCCAGTAGGGCGGCGTCGGGTGAGGGTGAAAAACTGTTTTTT. It encodes CASRAASGEGEKLFF.